The 30 T cell receptor beta chains presented below share a single source sample, sequenced in a study of beta chain bispecific antibodies for T cell cancers (dated by TCRdb to the early 2020s). No antigens are known for them. T cells were expanded from blood mononuclear cells for roughly 3 days using either anti-CD3 antibody OKT3 or CD3/CD28 Dynabeads. What the work shows at the level of the full study, not this receptor alone: Every sequenced sample contained a mix of leukemia cell line cells and normal T cells, and most targeted TRBV signal came from the leukemia cells rather than from the normal T cells.

Library preparation used 5' RACE. The public reads were reprocessed in TCRdb via fastp at Q25 and MiXCR, keeping in-frame beta chains. A single entry per CDR3 protein holds the most common genes and DNA from its merged rows. Present in this sample are 15,000 or so distinct CDR3 sequences, around 2.1% of which were seen just once. The leading ten clones occupy 6.9% of the sample. Material: healthy donor T cells cultured with leukemia cells. These receptors originate from a human donor in good health. Some clones in this sample may be carry-over from other donors' samples.

This clonotype was detected many times. This chain uses TRBV7-6 with TRBJ1-1, with D tentatively TRBD1 (5 bases). The V end lost 6 bases, the J end lost 1 base, and 12 bases lay between the germline ends. The CDR3 sequence is 14 residues long. CDR1 is SGHVS, CDR2 FNYEAQ, per germline. The CDR3 DNA sequence: TGTGCCAGCAGTACGGGGGAGCAGAACACTGAAGCTTTCTTT. It specifies CASSTGEQNTEAFF.

This clonotype was seen many times. The chain has TRBV19 and TRBJ1-1, with D maybe TRBD1 (5 bases). CDR3 size: 14 residues. Per germline, CDR1 LNHDA and CDR2 SQIVND (reference sequence). Trimming removed 8 bases at V and 1 base at J, with 14 bases between. CDR3 amino acids: CASGASQRNTEAFF. The CDR3, as DNA: TGTGCCAGTGGGGCTAGTCAACGGAACACTGAAGCTTTCTTT.

For this clonotype: A much larger clone differs from this one at a single base, so this may be a read error. The chain carries TRBV7-8 and TRBJ2-7; D call uncertain. In germline, CDR1 is SGHVS, CDR2 FQNEAQ. This CDR3 has 13 residues. The CDR3 loop reads CASSLGSRYERYF. In DNA, the CDR3 is TGTGCCAGCAGCCTAGGATCCCGCTACGAGCGGTACTTC.

In its sample, this clonotype was seen a few times. The chain joins TRBV28 to TRBJ2-1; D could derive from TRBD1 or TRBD2 (6 bases each). The CDR3 totals 13 residues. Trimming took off 5 bases at V and 9 bases at J, with 14 bases between the two ends. Germline V gene data show CDR1 as MDHEN and CDR2 as SYDVKM. The CDR3 here is CASSLTGRGEQFF. The CDR3 nucleotides read TGTGCCAGCAGTCTCACAGGGCGGGGTGAGCAGTTCTTC. Combining the CDR3 with reference TRBV28 and TRBJ2-1 gives the whole variable domain DVKVTQSSRYLVKRTGEKVFLECVQDMDHENMFWYRQDPGLGLRLIYFSYDVKMKEKGDIPEGYSVSREKKERFSLILESASTNQTSMYLCASSLTGRGEQFFGPGTRLTVL.

The rearrangement joins TRBV5-4 to TRBJ2-1; TRBD1 aligns across 12 bases. Trimming took 3 bases from V and 7 from J; bases not matched to a gene: 8. The CDR3 runs to 16 residues. The V gene's germline CDR1 is SGHNT and CDR2 YYREEE (reference sequence). The CDR3 spells CASSYNPGQGANEQFF. For the CDR3, the DNA is TGTGCCAGCAGCTATAATCCGGGACAGGGGGCGAATGAGCAGTTCTTC.

This clonotype was counted at least ten times. CDR3 sequence reads: CASSSSLYRGLNYGYTF. For the CDR3, the DNA is TGTGCCAGCAGTTCCTCCCTTTACAGGGGACTTAACTATGGCTACACCTTC. V is TRBV27 and J is TRBJ1-2, with 7 positions matching TRBD1. The CDR3 spans 17 residues. Germline V CDR1 and CDR2: MNHEY, SMNVEV (reference sequence). Losses at the gene ends were 4 bases for V and 1 base for J; bases not matched to a gene: 12.

This clonotype appeared many times. The chain couples TRBV28 to TRBJ1-5; TRBD1 aligns across 10 bases. The ends lost 4 bases at V and 6 bases at J; junction bases unmatched: 12. Germline V gene sequence: CDR1 MDHEN, CDR2 SYDVKM. The CDR3 has 17 residues. CDR3 coding DNA: TGTGCCAGCAGTTCCCCCCGCGACAGGGGGCATGGTCAGCCCCAGCATTTT. As protein: CASSSPRDRGHGQPQHF.

This clonotype appeared many times. This chain uses TRBV29-1 with TRBJ2-1, with TRBD1 identical over 8 bases. Trimming removed 7 bases from V and 6 bases from J; junction bases left unmatched: 8. The CDR3 runs to 13 residues. Germline values: CDR1 SQVTM, CDR2 ANQGSEA. This chain's CDR3 is CSALGTGFNEQFF. For the CDR3, the DNA is TGCAGCGCCCTGGGGACAGGTTTCAATGAGCAGTTCTTC.

This clonotype was picked up many times. The chain carries TRBV7-2 and TRBJ2-7; D is undetermined. CDR1 and CDR2 from the germline V gene are SGHTA and FQGNSA. Trimming removed 5 bases from V and 0 bases from J, with 14 bases in between. This CDR3 region has 15 residues. CDR3 residues: CASSPNRLRSYEQYF. CDR3 DNA: TGTGCCAGCAGCCCCAACCGACTCCGCTCCTACGAGCAGTACTTC.

This clonotype was seen many times. The chain joins TRBV19 to TRBJ1-5; the D is unclear. Germline CDR1 reads LNHDA; CDR2 reads SQIVND (reference sequence). This CDR3 region has 12 residues. Trimming left V 7 bases short and J 0 bases short, with 4 bases between. The CDR3 region has the DNA TGTGCCAGTAAGGATAGCAATCAGCCCCAGCATTTT. This translates into CASKDSNQPQHF. The variable domain in full, with the rest retrieved from reference TRBV19 and TRBJ1-5, is DGGITQSPKYLFRKEGQNVTLSCEQNLNHDAMYWYRQDPGQGLRLIYYSQIVNDFQKGDIAEGYSVSREKKESFPLTVTSAQKNPTAFYLCASKDSNQPQHFGDGTRLSIL.

This clonotype was recorded at least ten times. This rearrangement joins TRBV20-1 to TRBJ1-5; unclear D gene. This CDR3 is 13 amino acids long. Germline CDR1 is DFQATT and CDR2 is SNEGSKA (reference sequence). Trimming shortened V by 3 bases and J by 0 bases, and 6 bases separated the two germline ends. CDR3 protein: CSARGYSNQPQHF. The CDR3 DNA reads as TGCAGTGCTAGGGGATATAGCAATCAGCCCCAGCATTTT.

The chain carries TRBV2 and TRBJ2-7; weak D call: TRBD2 (6 bases). V dropped 2 bases and J dropped 1 base, with 15 bases sitting between them. CDR1 and CDR2 (germline): SNHLY, FYNNEI. The CDR3 is 16 amino acids. Here the CDR3 reads CASSESAWGVSYEQYF. The DNA of the CDR3 is TGTGCCAGCAGTGAATCCGCGTGGGGGGTATCCTACGAGCAGTACTTC.

This clonotype was counted ten times or more. The rearrangement joins TRBV6-1 to TRBJ1-1, with a weak D call TRBD1 (5 bases). With 2 bases removed from V and 6 bases from J, the gap between germline ends came to 22 bases. CDR3 size: 17 residues. CDR1 and CDR2 (germline): MNHNS, SASEGT. CDR3 protein: CASSEIIFVATDPEAFF. DNA for the CDR3: TGTGCCAGCAGTGAAATAATCTTCGTAGCGACAGATCCTGAAGCTTTCTTT.

This clonotype was picked up many times. In nucleotides, the CDR3 is TGCGCCAGCAACGCGGCCACAGATGGTGAAGCTTTCTTT. The encoded protein is CASNAATDGEAFF. The chain is built from TRBV5-1 and TRBJ1-1; D unclear. Germline CDR1 and CDR2: SGHRS and YFSETQ. V lost 6 bases and J lost 7, with 16 bases in between. The CDR3 has 13 amino acids.

This clonotype was observed many times. The chain recombines TRBV11-2 with TRBJ2-7; D tentatively reads TRBD1 or TRBD2 (5 bases each). CDR3 length equals 16 residues. V was shortened by 5 bases and J by 1 base, with 18 bases between the two germline ends. Germline V lookup: CDR1 SGHAT, CDR2 FQNNGV. Here the CDR3 DNA reads TGTGCCAGCAGCAGAGAGGGGCAAATACCATCCTACGAGCAGTACTTC. Amino acid sequence: CASSREGQIPSYEQYF.

This clonotype occurred many times. The rearrangement joins TRBV23-1 to TRBJ2-2; possible D gene TRBD1, 5 bases. TRBV23-1 is an open reading frame, and its role is uncertain. The CDR3 contains 13 residues. With 9 bases removed from V and 10 bases from J, the gap between germline ends came to 18 bases. DNA for the CDR3: TGCGCCAGGATGTGCAGGGCTTCCGCGGAGCTGTTTTTT. Its protein product is CARMCRASAELFF.

This clonotype is categorized as medium-sized. The chain carries TRBV5-1 and TRBJ2-2; D is uncertain. This CDR3 has 16 residues. The germline V gene encodes CDR1 SGHRS and CDR2 YFSETQ. The V and J ends lost 4 bases and 4 bases respectively, with 17 bases between them. CDR3 sequence (DNA): TGCGCCAGCAGCCTGGGCCCCGACAAAGGCACCGGGGAGCTGTTTTTT. As protein: CASSLGPDKGTGELFF.

Many counts were recorded for this clonotype. Since no conserved phenylalanine or tryptophan closes the CDR3, a read error is the likely cause. The limits of the CDR3 on the DNA are not certain, so only TCRdb's listed CDR3 is given. J is TRBJ2-5 and V is TRBV23-1; the tabulated D call, TRBD2, remains unverified against the DNA. Being an ORF, TRBV23-1 has a function that is uncertain. With termini counted, the CDR3 has 12 amino acids. The CDR3 loop reads CASSHRASGPGS.

This clonotype was picked up many times. The V call is TRBV1, the J call TRBJ2-2; the tabulated D call, TRBD1, remains unverified against the DNA. TRBV1 is marked as a pseudogene. This CDR3 has 16 amino acids. The CDR3 spells CTSSQPPQRVAGELFF. The CDR3 DNA reads TGCACCAGCAGCCAGCCCCCTCAGAGAGTAGCCGGGGAGCTGTTTTTT.

By frequency in the sample, this clonotype is medium-sized. In DNA form, the CDR3 reads TGCGCCAGCAGCTCTAGCGGGGGAGAGACCCAGTACTTC. It specifies CASSSSGGETQYF. This chain joins TRBV5-1 and TRBJ2-5; 10 nucleotides align to TRBD2. Germline loops: CDR1 SGHRS, CDR2 YFSETQ. This CDR3 region has 13 residues. With 3 bases clipped from V and 4 bases from J, the junction kept 0 bases outside the gene matches.

This clonotype was seen many times. CDR3 sequence: CASSEGGFGGGSNQPQHF. CDR3 DNA: TGTGCCAGCAGTGAAGGGGGGTTTGGGGGTGGTAGCAATCAGCCCCAGCATTTT. The V call is TRBV2, the J call TRBJ1-5, with D perhaps matching TRBD1 (5 bases). CDR3 size: 18 residues. The germline CDR1 and CDR2 sequences are SNHLY and FYNNEI. Deletions cut 1 base from V and 0 bases from J, with 16 bases between.

This clonotype was detected ten times or more. J is TRBJ1-1 and V is TRBV7-9; weak D call: TRBD1 (5 bases). Germline CDR1 and CDR2: SEHNR and FQNEAQ (reference sequence). V lost 1 base and J 6 bases, leaving 12 bases between the germline ends. This CDR3 has 14 amino acids. Here the CDR3 reads CASSLVAGRPEAFF. The CDR3, as DNA: TGTGCCAGCAGCTTAGTGGCGGGGCGCCCTGAAGCTTTCTTT.

Many counts were recorded for this clonotype. The CDR3: CASRDRGLDTQYF. The DNA for the CDR3 is TGTGCCAGCCGGGACAGGGGTTTGGATACGCAGTATTTT. The V call is TRBV27, the J call TRBJ2-3, with 10 positions matching TRBD1. This CDR3 region has 13 residues. Trimming removed 8 bases from V and 6 bases from J; junction bases left unmatched: 5. Germline loops: CDR1 MNHEY, CDR2 SMNVEV (reference sequence).

CDR3 sequence reads: CASTGTSGNNEQFF. The CDR3 coding sequence is TGTGCCAGCACCGGGACTAGCGGAAACAATGAGCAGTTCTTC. This chain links TRBV12-3 or TRBV12-4 with TRBJ2-1; 11 positions match TRBD2. V lost 7 bases, J lost 5 bases, and 4 bases stayed unmatched. This CDR3 has 14 residues.

This clonotype occurred many times. The rearrangement joins TRBV2 to TRBJ2-5; D remains ambiguous. Deletions cut 3 bases from V and 4 bases from J, with 3 bases between. Germline CDR1 is SNHLY and CDR2 is FYNNEI. The CDR3 totals 11 residues. CDR3 residues: CASSERETQYF. The CDR3 DNA reads as TGTGCCAGCAGTGAGAGAGAGACCCAGTACTTC.

This clonotype was seen a handful of times. The chain combines TRBV9 with TRBJ2-1; 9 bases map to TRBD1. CDR3 length: 16 residues. Germline V gene lookup returns CDR1 SGDLS and CDR2 YYNGEE. V trimming: 3 bases; J trimming: 2 bases; junction bases outside the gene matches: 6. The CDR3 DNA is TGTGCCAGCAGCGGAGGGGACAGGGTAACCTACAATGAGCAGTTCTTC. Translated: CASSGGDRVTYNEQFF.

This clonotype has a count of ten or more. The chain has TRBV6-6 and TRBJ1-2, with a tentative D call TRBD1 (6 bases). This CDR3 region has 15 residues. Germline V lookup: CDR1 MNHNY, CDR2 SVGAGI (reference sequence). Trimming stripped 0 bases from V and 4 bases from J, with 12 bases between. The CDR3 protein is CASSYSLSGAYGYTF. The CDR3 DNA reads as TGTGCCAGCAGTTACTCCCTGTCAGGGGCCTATGGCTACACCTTC.

This clonotype has at least ten counts. The rearrangement links TRBV6-4 to TRBJ2-1, with 7 bases fitting TRBD2. V dropped 6 bases and J dropped 6; count of bases not matched to a gene: 11. This CDR3 region has 15 residues. Germline loops: CDR1 MRHNA, CDR2 SNTAGT. CDR3 nucleotide sequence: TGTGCCAGCAGCCGCAGGGAGGGGTCAGGCAATGAGCAGTTCTTC. It specifies CASSRREGSGNEQFF.

This clonotype was observed a few times. CDR3 in amino acids: CAWTPGQVTDTQYF. CDR3 coding DNA: TGTGCCTGGACCCCGGGTCAAGTGACAGATACGCAGTATTTT. The chain couples TRBV30 to TRBJ2-3; D unclear. CDR1 is GTSNPN, CDR2 SVGIG, per germline (reference sequence). The CDR3 contains 14 residues. Trimming took off 4 bases at V and 3 bases at J, with 14 bases between the two ends.

This clonotype was observed at least ten times. This chain connects TRBV30 to TRBJ1-1; possibly TRBD1 for D (5 bases). The ends were cut back, 5 bases at V and 0 bases at J, with 13 bases in the middle. CDR3 length: 14 residues. The germline V gene encodes CDR1 GTSNPN and CDR2 SVGIG (reference sequence). The CDR3 DNA is TGTGCCTGGGGTCTGGGACTTATGAACACTGAAGCTTTCTTT. Its protein product is CAWGLGLMNTEAFF.